These 10 T cell receptor beta chains came from one sample sequenced in a study of chemoradiotherapy in HPV16-positive cancers. Assay: immunoSEQ multiplex PCR; the TCRdb copy retains only in-frame clones and omits some. The sample consists of 9,500 to 15,000 clones, 86% of them appearing once. Sample: blood, taken from a patient who underwent chemoradiotherapy. The source is a human donor with HPV-associated anogenital cancer.

The CDR3 DNA reads TGTGCCAGCAGCTATACAGGAGGGACTGAAGCTTTCTTT. The encoded protein is CASSYTGGTEAFF. The V gene is TRBV7-3, the J gene TRBJ1-1, with D possibly TRBD1 on 5 matching bases. Germline lookup yields CDR1 SGHTA and CDR2 FQGTGA. V lost 4 bases and J lost 5, with 11 bases in between. The CDR3 has 13 residues.

The chain recombines TRBV5-1 with TRBJ1-6; 9 bases agree with TRBD1. V lost 3 bases and J lost 10; bases outside the gene matches: 8. The germline gives CDR1 SGHRS, CDR2 YFSETQ. There are 15 residues in the CDR3. The CDR3 coding sequence is TGCGCCAGCAGCTCCGACACGACAGGGGGATCACCCCTCCACTTT. Protein product: CASSSDTTGGSPLHF.

The chain has TRBV2 and TRBJ2-5; D possibly corresponds to TRBD1 (7 bases). The germline V gene encodes CDR1 SNHLY and CDR2 FYNNEI. Trimming stripped 3 bases from V and 5 bases from J, with 16 bases between. CDR3 size: 15 residues. The CDR3 coding sequence is TGTGCCAGCAGTGAGGAACAGGGGCGGGGTGAGACCCAGTACTTC. It yields the protein CASSEEQGRGETQYF.

The chain recombines TRBV9 with TRBJ1-1; possibly TRBD1 for D (5 bases). Germline V gives CDR1 SGDLS, CDR2 YYNGEE. Trimming shortened V by 0 bases and J by 6 bases, and 9 bases separated the two germline ends. The CDR3 has 13 amino acids. The CDR3 protein is CASSVAGDAEAFF. In nucleotides, the CDR3 is TGTGCCAGCAGCGTAGCGGGGGACGCTGAAGCTTTCTTT.

The rearrangement links TRBV4-1 to TRBJ1-2; no reliable D call. Germline assignment: CDR1 MGHRA and CDR2 YSYEKL. This CDR3 has 14 amino acids. Deletions cut 4 bases from V and 5 bases from J, with 14 bases between. The CDR3 bases are TGCGCCAGCAGCCTCGACAAGGGCTCTTATGGCTACACCTTC. Amino acid sequence: CASSLDKGSYGYTF.

This clone has just one count. J is TRBJ1-1 and V is TRBV29-1; a weak D match, TRBD1 (6 bases). V lost 7 bases and J 5 bases, leaving 17 bases between the germline ends. From germline, CDR1 is SQVTM and CDR2 ANQGSEA. This CDR3 is 13 amino acids long. CDR3 in amino acids: CSDTRGARTEAFF. The CDR3 DNA reads as TGCAGCGATACTCGGGGGGCGCGTACTGAAGCTTTCTTT.

This sequence joins TRBV6-6 and TRBJ2-3; D is unclear. The germline CDR1 and CDR2 sequences are MNHNY and SVGAGI (reference sequence). The V gene lost 10 bases and the J gene lost 4 bases, with 18 bases spanning the gap. The CDR3 covers 14 residues. CDR3 DNA sequence: TGTGCCACCTTATACCACGCGGAGTCAGATACGCAGTATTTT. Its protein product is CATLYHAESDTQYF.

In nucleotides, the CDR3 is TGTGCCAGCACCCCCACCTGGGGAAGCAATGAGCAGTTCTTC. It translates to CASTPTWGSNEQFF. The chain recombines TRBV6-5 with TRBJ2-1; D gene uncertain. This CDR3 has 14 amino acids. The germline V gene encodes CDR1 MNHEY and CDR2 SVGAGI. V lost 7 bases to trimming and J lost 6 bases, with 16 bases between them.

The chain carries TRBV7-6 and TRBJ2-7, with D possibly being TRBD1 (6 bases). Looked up from germline, CDR1 is SGHVS and CDR2 is FNYEAQ. This CDR3 spans 15 amino acids. V dropped 5 bases and J dropped 5 bases, with 19 bases sitting between them. The CDR3 region is CASSPGTTEIDEQYF. In nucleotides, the CDR3 is TGTGCCAGCAGCCCCGGGACAACGGAAATCGACGAGCAGTACTTC. Full variable domain (outside the CDR3, taken from reference TRBV7-6 and TRBJ2-7): GAGVSQSPRYKVTKRGQDVALRCDPISGHVSLYWYRQALGQGPEFLTYFNYEAQQDKSGLPNDRFSAERPEGSISTLTIQRTEQRDSAMYRCASSPGTTEIDEQYFGPGTRLTVT.

J is TRBJ2-3 and V is TRBV5-1; D gene unclear. Germline V gene lookup returns CDR1 SGHRS and CDR2 YFSETQ. The V end lost 0 bases, the J end lost 0 bases, and 5 bases lay between the germline ends. CDR3 length: 14 amino acids. The CDR3 sequence: CASSLGLSTDTQYF. DNA of the CDR3: TGCGCCAGCAGCTTGGGACTCAGCACAGATACGCAGTATTTT.